The 21 T cell receptor beta chains presented below share a single source sample, sequenced in a study of graft-versus-host responses after intestinal transplantation. The assay was immunoSEQ multiplex PCR, and TCRdb's table has in-frame clones only and misses some. The data contain under 150,000 clones, 85% to 95% of them singletons. These receptors are not linked to any known antigen. Source: unstimulated CD8+ T cells sorted from spleen or lymph node cells, taken before intestinal transplant. These receptors originate from a human donor who received an intestinal transplant.

V is TRBV15 and J is TRBJ2-7; D is unclear. CDR3 length: 14 amino acids. V dropped 8 bases and J dropped 3 bases, with 17 bases sitting between them. The germline gives CDR1 LNHNV, CDR2 YYDKDF (reference sequence). The CDR3 spells CATGKIGRGYEQYF. For the CDR3, the DNA is TGTGCCACCGGCAAAATTGGTCGAGGCTACGAGCAGTACTTC.

This clone was detected only once. Other DNA sequences within the sample encode an identical CDR3. The rearrangement uses TRBV27 and TRBJ2-7; D tentatively reads TRBD1 or TRBD2 (5 bases each). Germline CDR1 MNHEY, CDR2 SMNVEV (reference sequence). V was cut by 3 bases and J by 2 bases, with 8 bases left in between. CDR3 length: 13 residues. The CDR3 nucleotides are TGTGCCAGCAGTTTGTCGGGACCCTACGAGCAGTACTTC. Its protein is CASSLSGPYEQYF.

This rearrangement joins TRBV15 to TRBJ2-3, with 11 bases that match TRBD2. After removal of 1 base from V and 6 bases from J, the junction contained 6 bases not matched to a gene. Germline-derived CDR1 and CDR2 are LNHNV and YYDKDF (reference sequence). The CDR3 runs to 16 residues. This chain's CDR3 is CATSRARLAGTDTQYF. The CDR3 DNA sequence: TGTGCCACCAGCAGAGCGCGACTAGCGGGAACTGATACGCAGTATTTT.

A remark on this clone: The junction differs from germline at one of its ends, possibly a read error. V is TRBV7-7 and J is TRBJ2-7; 12 positions agree with TRBD2. This CDR3 is built from 19 residues. Germline loops: CDR1 SSHAT, CDR2 FNYEAQ (reference sequence). This CDR3 reads CASSLGWASGREIYYEQYF. The CDR3 DNA reads TGTGCTAGCAGCTTAGGTTGGGCTAGCGGGAGGGAAATTTACTACGAGCAGTACTTC.

The V and J genes are TRBV7-9 and TRBJ2-5; TRBD2 agrees at 14 bases. The tail of the sequence fits TRBJ2-7 better, so the J call may be wrong. Germline loops: CDR1 SEHNR, CDR2 FQNEAQ (reference sequence). The CDR3 sequence is 18 residues long. The CDR3 DNA follows: TGTGCCAGCAGCTACCGATCGACTAGCGGGAGGGCCTCCTACGAGCAGTACTTC. It yields the protein CASSYRSTSGRASYEQYF.

The V gene is TRBV4-1, the J gene TRBJ1-4, with D possibly being TRBD1 (5 bases). Deletions cut 3 bases from V and 6 bases from J, with 17 bases between. The CDR3 consists of 16 residues. Germline values: CDR1 MGHRA, CDR2 YSYEKL. In DNA, the CDR3 is TGCGCCAGCAGCCAGCAAGGACTGGGGCGGGATGAAAAACTGTTTTTT. Its translation: CASSQQGLGRDEKLFF.

The genes are TRBV7-2 and TRBJ2-7; D is ambiguous. V was pared by 2 bases and J by 3 bases, with 5 bases between. The CDR3 covers 12 residues. Germline CDR1 reads SGHTA; CDR2 reads FQGNSA. CDR3 coding DNA: TGTGCCAGCAGCTTAATAAACTACGAGCAGTACTTC. Its protein is CASSLINYEQYF.

The genes are TRBV5-6 and TRBJ2-6, with 10 bases that match TRBD1. Germline CDR1 is SGHDT and CDR2 is YYEEEE. The length of the CDR3 is 17 residues. The trim removed 0 bases at V and 3 bases at J, leaving 3 bases unmatched. The DNA for the CDR3 is TGTGCCAGCAGCTTGGGACAGGGGGCCTTTGGGGCCAACGTCCTGACTTTC. The encoded protein is CASSLGQGAFGANVLTF. The full variable domain, rest sourced from reference TRBV5-6 and TRBJ2-6, is DAGVTQSPTHLIKTRGQQVTLRCSPKSGHDTVSWYQQALGQGPQFIFQYYEEEERQRGNFPDRFSGHQFPNYSSELNVNALLLGDSALYLCASSLGQGAFGANVLTFGAGSRLTVL.

This chain connects TRBV27 to TRBJ1-6; D unresolved. This CDR3 has 15 residues. Germline-derived CDR1 and CDR2 are MNHEY and SMNVEV (reference sequence). Trimming took off 3 bases at V and 6 bases at J, with 12 bases between the two ends. CDR3 nucleotides: TGTGCCAGCAGTTTTTATCCGGGGAGTAATTCACCCCTCCACTTT. It translates to CASSFYPGSNSPLHF.

This sequence joins TRBV5-1 and TRBJ2-7; D call uncertain. Deletions cut 7 bases from V and 2 bases from J, with 13 bases between. This CDR3 is 13 amino acids long. Germline CDR1 reads SGHRS; CDR2 reads YFSETQ. The CDR3 DNA sequence: TGCGCCAGCCACCAAGCTCCGACCTACGAGCAGTACTTC. As protein: CASHQAPTYEQYF.

The chain uses TRBV6-1 and TRBJ1-4; TRBD1 might be the D (5 bases). V was cut by 4 bases and J by 5 bases, with 14 bases left in between. CDR1 is MNHNS, CDR2 SASEGT, per germline. This CDR3 is 15 amino acids long. CDR3 DNA: TGTGCCAGCAGTGCTTGGGGCAGGACCAATGAAAAACTGTTTTTT. This encodes CASSAWGRTNEKLFF.

J is TRBJ2-7 and V is TRBV28; 8 bases align to TRBD2. CDR3 size: 14 residues. Per germline, CDR1 MDHEN and CDR2 SYDVKM. Trimming took 7 bases from V and 2 from J; bases not matched to a gene: 7. In nucleotides, the CDR3 is TGTGCCAGCATGGAAACTAGCGGTACCTACGAGCAGTACTTC. Protein: CASMETSGTYEQYF.

The rearrangement uses TRBV7-6 and TRBJ2-7, with D perhaps TRBD1 (6 bases). The V end was cut by 5 bases, the J end by 1 base, with 12 bases between. CDR1 is SGHVS and CDR2 is FNYEAQ in the germline V gene. The CDR3 loop spans 14 amino acids. This chain's CDR3 is CASSVGDTSYEQYF. DNA of the CDR3: TGTGCCAGCAGCGTAGGGGACACATCCTACGAGCAGTACTTC.

The V call is TRBV28, the J call TRBJ2-7; 9 bases are shared with TRBD2. This CDR3 has 17 amino acids. V shed 4 bases and J 3 bases; nucleotides not matched to a gene: 13. Germline values: CDR1 MDHEN, CDR2 SYDVKM. CDR3 nucleotide sequence: TGTGCCAGCAGTTCGATTTCTAGCGGGAAGGGTGTCTACGAGCAGTACTTC. Protein: CASSSISSGKGVYEQYF.

This clone was counted a few times. The chain uses TRBV14 and TRBJ2-3; 7 bases are shared with TRBD1. After removal of 5 bases from V and 4 bases from J, the junction contained 18 bases not matched to a gene. The CDR3 has 18 amino acids. Germline CDR1 SGHDN, CDR2 FVKESK. CDR3 bases: TGTGCCAGCAGCGCTCGCTGGGACAGCTCGCCAGCGGCAGATACGCAGTATTTT. Encoded protein: CASSARWDSSPAADTQYF.

J is TRBJ2-1 and V is TRBV11-2; possible D gene TRBD2, 6 bases. Per germline, CDR1 SGHAT and CDR2 FQNNGV. This CDR3 spans 16 amino acids. Trimming left V 2 bases short and J 1 base short, with 12 bases between. The CDR3 nucleotides are TGTGCCAGCAGCTTACGCGGGGCACCTTCCTACAATGAGCAGTTCTTC. It codes for CASSLRGAPSYNEQFF.

The rearrangement uses TRBV9 and TRBJ2-1; TRBD2 aligns across 7 bases. Trimming removed 3 bases from V and 2 bases from J; junction bases left unmatched: 5. Germline loops: CDR1 SGDLS, CDR2 YYNGEE. The CDR3 sequence is 15 residues long. This CDR3 reads CASSASGLTYNEQFF. CDR3 DNA sequence: TGTGCCAGCAGCGCTAGCGGCCTGACCTACAATGAGCAGTTCTTC.

This sequence joins TRBV6-5 and TRBJ2-7, with D tentatively TRBD1 (5 bases). The CDR3 has 14 residues. Germline V gene data show CDR1 as MNHEY and CDR2 as SVGAGI. The V gene lost 6 bases and the J gene lost 4 bases, with 16 bases spanning the gap. CDR3 protein: CASSSGSMGYEQYF. The CDR3 coding sequence is TGTGCCAGCAGCTCAGGGTCAATGGGTTACGAGCAGTACTTC.

The chain links TRBV5-1 to TRBJ2-7; D gene uncertain. Germline V gene sequence: CDR1 SGHRS, CDR2 YFSETQ. The CDR3 contains 16 residues. V was pared by 0 bases and J by 3 bases, with 16 bases between. As DNA, the CDR3 is TGCGCCAGCAGCTTGGTTGGGGATGTACACTACTACGAGCAGTACTTC. This gives the protein CASSLVGDVHYYEQYF.

This clone appeared a single time. The chain joins TRBV7-3 to TRBJ2-3, with D perhaps TRBD2 (7 bases). V lost 4 bases and J lost 4, with 15 bases in between. Germline V gene lookup returns CDR1 SGHTA and CDR2 FQGTGA. The CDR3 spans 15 residues. CDR3 nucleotide sequence: TGTGCCAGCAGCTCGGGCGGGGGCGTGGCAGATACGCAGTATTTT. Translation gives CASSSGGGVADTQYF.

This clone appeared a few times. The rearrangement joins TRBV13 to TRBJ2-7, with TRBD2 identical over 10 bases. J gave up 3 bases and V 3 bases, and 17 bases lay outside the gene matches. This CDR3 comprises 19 residues. The germline V gene encodes CDR1 PRHDT and CDR2 FYEKMQ (reference sequence). CDR3 coding DNA: TGTGCCAGCAGCTTTCCTGCGGCTAGCGGGAGACACCGATGCTACGAGCAGTACTTC. Translating it yields CASSFPAASGRHRCYEQYF.